Listed below are T cell receptor beta chains from one sample, sequenced in a study of OX40 agonist ivuxolimab in advanced cancers. Libraries were prepared by immunoSEQ multiplex PCR; TCRdb keeps only in-frame clonotypes and omits some of them. Of about 73,000 clones detected, roughly 86% appear once; the ten largest clones hold about 8%. Here the sequenced sample was CD4+ or CD8+ T cells sorted from blood, taken in a trial of the OX40 agonist ivuxolimab. These TCRs come from an adult with an advanced solid tumor such as melanoma, head and neck, liver or kidney cancer. CDR3s include the opening cysteine and the closing phenylalanine or tryptophan. A D gene is named only where the DNA matches it firmly. Some rows mark clone size as missing; the rest say once, few, many or name a class of expanded clone.

>TRBJ2-3|TRBD2|NA|TRBV5-6
CASSLLAIGTDTQYF
TGTGCCAGCAGCCTACTAGCGATTGGCACAGATACGCAGTATTTT
>TRBJ2-7|TRBD1|NA|TRBV7-3
CASSPGTGGYEQYF
TGTGCCAGCAGCCCCGGGACAGGGGGCTACGAGCAGTACTTC
>TRBJ1-5|NA|NA|TRBV11-2
CASSLDVRQPQHF
TGTGCCAGCAGCTTAGATGTAAGGCAGCCCCAGCATTTT
>TRBJ2-6|TRBD1|few|TRBV6-5
CASSLQGAGANVLTF
TGTGCCAGCAGCTTACAGGGGGCCGGGGCCAACGTCCTGACTTTC
>TRBJ1-1|TRBD1|few|TRBV30
CAWSVRQGREAFF
TGTGCCTGGAGTGTGCGACAGGGGCGTGAAGCTTTCTTT
>TRBJ2-7|NA|NA|TRBV6-5
CASSTLIEQYF
TGTGCCAGCTCGACCTTGATCGAGCAGTACTTC
>TRBJ2-1|NA|NA|TRBV11-2
CASSPHNEQFF
TGTGCCAGCTCCCCACACAATGAGCAGTTCTTC
>TRBJ2-6|TRBD1|NA|TRBV11-3
CASSLGTGVAGANVLTF
TGTGCCAGCAGCTTAGGGACAGGGGTGGCTGGGGCCAACGTCCTGACTTTC
>TRBJ2-1|TRBD1|NA|TRBV28
CASSGPGTGKNEQFF
TGTGCCAGCAGTGGCCCCGGGACAGGAAAAAATGAGCAGTTCTTC
>TRBJ1-2|NA|NA|TRBV7-2
CASTWGLNYGYTF
TGTGCCAGCACCTGGGGGCTTAACTATGGCTACACCTTC
>TRBJ2-7|NA|NA|TRBV2
CASRVRNFSYEQYF
TGTGCCAGCAGGGTGAGAAACTTCTCCTACGAGCAGTACTTC
>TRBJ2-1|TRBD2|NA|TRBV9
CASSVAALAGGPDEQFF
TGTGCCAGCAGCGTAGCGGCCTTAGCGGGGGGGCCGGATGAGCAGTTCTTC
>TRBJ2-7|NA|NA|TRBV6-5
CASSYFGGSYEQYF
TGTGCCAGCAGTTACTTCGGGGGCTCCTACGAGCAGTACTTC
>TRBJ2-7|NA|NA|TRBV5-8
CASSFRPGEYEQYF
TGTGCCAGCAGCTTCAGGCCAGGAGAGTACGAGCAGTACTTC
>TRBJ2-3|NA|NA|TRBV6-6
CASSYAQGRSTDTQYF
TGTGCCAGCAGTTACGCACAGGGACGAAGCACAGATACGCAGTATTTT
>TRBJ2-7|NA|NA|TRBV5-6
CASSLRGIPYEQYF
TGTGCCAGCAGCTTGCGAGGGATCCCCTACGAGCAGTACTTC
>TRBJ2-7|NA|once|TRBV7-8
CASSLEGVSYEQYF
TGTGCCAGCAGCTTAGAGGGGGTCTCCTACGAGCAGTACTTC
>TRBJ1-5|NA|NA|TRBV5-1
CASSPLVGRDQPQHF
TGCGCCAGCAGCCCTTTGGTCGGTCGTGATCAGCCCCAGCATTTT
>TRBJ2-2|TRBD2|few|TRBV6-4
CASRLLAGEITGELFF
TGTGCCAGCAGGCTCCTAGCGGGGGAGATCACCGGGGAGCTGTTTTTT
>TRBJ2-2|NA|NA|TRBV19
CASSVDSGTGELFF
TGTGCCAGTAGCGTGGACAGCGGCACCGGGGAGCTGTTTTTT
>TRBJ2-2|NA|NA|TRBV6-1
CASTGRTGELFF
TGTGCCAGCACTGGACGGACCGGGGAGCTGTTTTTT
>TRBJ1-6|TRBD1|NA|TRBV5-1
CASTRTGTDSPLHF
TGCGCCAGCACCCGGACAGGAACGGATTCACCCCTCCACTTT
>TRBJ2-1|TRBD2|NA|TRBV2
CASILLATYNEQFF
TGTGCCAGCATCCTACTAGCGACCTACAATGAGCAGTTCTTC
>TRBJ2-7|TRBD2|NA|TRBV5-4
CASSFAPTSGIYEQYF
TGTGCCAGCAGCTTTGCACCGACTAGCGGGATTTACGAGCAGTACTTC
>TRBJ2-5|NA|NA|TRBV19
CASSPAATQETQYF
TGTGCCAGCTCGCCGGCGGCCACCCAAGAGACCCAGTACTTC
>TRBJ1-6|NA|NA|TRBV28
CASTFPQGSGNSPLHF
TGTGCCAGCACCTTCCCCCAGGGTTCGGGTAATTCACCCCTCCACTTT
>TRBJ1-1|NA|NA|TRBV11-2
CASSLDSSRSEAFF
TGTGCCAGCAGCTTAGACTCGTCAAGGTCTGAAGCTTTCTTT
>TRBJ1-3|NA|NA|TRBV9
CASSVNDYTIYF
TGTGCCAGCAGCGTAAACGATTACACCATATATTTT
>TRBJ2-6|NA|NA|TRBV5-4
CASSRWPSGANVLTF
TGTGCCAGCAGCCGATGGCCCTCTGGGGCCAACGTCCTGACTTTC
>TRBJ1-2|NA|NA|TRBV19
CASSISGVSGARGYTF
TGTGCCAGTAGTATTAGCGGAGTCAGCGGAGCCCGAGGCTACACCTTC
>TRBJ2-1|NA|NA|TRBV2
CAGAGRDEQFF
TGTGCCGGCGCAGGAAGAGATGAGCAGTTCTTC
>TRBJ2-5|TRBD2|NA|TRBV6-6
CASNLGLAVETQYF
TGTGCCAGCAACCTGGGACTAGCGGTGGAGACCCAGTACTTC
>TRBJ2-5|NA|NA|TRBV18
CASSPDLRYRETQYF
TGTGCCAGCTCACCAGACCTCCGGTATCGGGAGACCCAGTACTTC
>TRBJ2-7|TRBD2|once|TRBV29-1
CSVFGTSNLYEQYF
TGCAGCGTTTTCGGGACTAGCAACTTGTACGAGCAGTACTTC
>TRBJ2-2|TRBD2|NA|TRBV11-2
CASRRAGVNTGELFF
TGTGCCAGCAGGCGAGCGGGGGTGAACACCGGGGAGCTGTTTTTT